A selection of T cell receptor beta chains follows, all from one sample in a study of shared clonotypes between healthy human individuals. The data were produced by immunoSEQ multiplex PCR, yet TCRdb's version contains in-frame clones alone and is incomplete. The sample shows over a million clones, about 77% of them seen only once. Sequencing was carried out using memory CD4+ T cells sorted from blood. All receptors come from a man between 18 and 35 years old in good health. The CDR3 runs from the conserved cysteine through the conserved F or W. The D gene is left open where the match is weak. The size field is filled for only some rows; it gives once, few, many or a size class.

d_gene: TRBD1
abundance: -
j_gene: TRBJ2-1
v_gene: TRBV6-6
CDR3aa: CASSRQGGNSEQFF
CDR3nt: TGTGCCAGCAGCCGACAGGGGGGTAATTCTGAGCAGTTCTTC

d_gene: -
abundance: -
j_gene: TRBJ2-3
v_gene: TRBV5-1
CDR3aa: CASRSDFPDTQYF
CDR3nt: TGCGCCAGCAGGTCGGATTTCCCAGATACGCAGTATTTT

d_gene: TRBD1
abundance: -
j_gene: TRBJ2-7
v_gene: TRBV11-1
CDR3aa: CASSLARDRPYEQYF
CDR3nt: TGTGCCAGCAGCCTTGCTAGGGACAGGCCCTACGAGCAGTACTTC

d_gene: -
abundance: -
j_gene: TRBJ1-5
v_gene: TRBV11-3
CDR3aa: CASSLVPGWKYQPQHF
CDR3nt: TGTGCCAGCAGCTTAGTCCCAGGCTGGAAGTATCAGCCCCAGCATTTT

d_gene: TRBD1
abundance: many
j_gene: TRBJ1-3
v_gene: TRBV30
CDR3aa: CAWTRGGGQGASGNTIYF
CDR3nt: TGTGCCTGGACCCGAGGCGGAGGACAGGGGGCTTCTGGAAACACCATATATTTT

d_gene: -
abundance: -
j_gene: TRBJ1-1
v_gene: TRBV25-1
CDR3aa: CASSDPIFLFF
CDR3nt: TGTGCCAGCAGTGACCCTATATTCCTTTTCTTT

d_gene: TRBD1
abundance: few
j_gene: TRBJ1-2
v_gene: TRBV30
CDR3aa: CALQTGGAYTF
CDR3nt: TGTGCCTTACAGACAGGGGGCGCCTACACCTTC

d_gene: -
abundance: once
j_gene: TRBJ2-1
v_gene: TRBV27
CDR3aa: CASSKQKGGINEQFF
CDR3nt: TGTGCCAGCAGTAAACAAAAGGGGGGCATAAATGAGCAGTTCTTC

d_gene: -
abundance: -
j_gene: TRBJ1-3
v_gene: TRBV6-6
CDR3aa: CASSRESSGNTIYF
CDR3nt: TGTGCCAGCAGTAGAGAGAGCTCTGGAAACACCATATATTTT

d_gene: -
abundance: -
j_gene: TRBJ1-2
v_gene: TRBV30
CDR3aa: CAWSVRWNTVNSNYGYTF
CDR3nt: TGTGCCTGGAGTGTACGCTGGAACACCGTTAACTCTAACTATGGCTACACCTTC

d_gene: TRBD1
abundance: few
j_gene: TRBJ1-4
v_gene: TRBV5-6
CDR3aa: CASSMMGQGNEKLFF
CDR3nt: TGTGCCAGCAGCATGATGGGACAGGGGAATGAAAAACTGTTTTTT

d_gene: -
abundance: few
j_gene: TRBJ1-4
v_gene: TRBV7-9
CDR3aa: CASSFSREGEKLFF
CDR3nt: TGTGCCAGCAGCTTTTCTCGGGAAGGTGAAAAACTGTTTTTT

d_gene: TRBD1
abundance: -
j_gene: TRBJ1-2
v_gene: TRBV10-3
CDR3aa: CAISPGQNYGYTF
CDR3nt: TGTGCCATCAGTCCGGGACAGAACTATGGCTACACCTTC

d_gene: -
abundance: -
j_gene: TRBJ2-7
v_gene: TRBV7-8
CDR3aa: CASSLDGRREEQYF
CDR3nt: TGTGCCAGCAGCTTAGATGGCAGAAGAGAAGAGCAGTACTTC

d_gene: -
abundance: -
j_gene: TRBJ2-2
v_gene: TRBV6-6
CDR3aa: CASTLTAPGVLFF
CDR3nt: TGTGCCAGCACCTTGACGGCCCCGGGGGTGCTGTTTTTT

d_gene: -
abundance: few
j_gene: TRBJ2-3
v_gene: TRBV9
CDR3aa: CASSGDITSTDTQYF
CDR3nt: TGTGCCAGCAGCGGGGACATTACTAGCACAGATACGCAGTATTTT

d_gene: -
abundance: -
j_gene: TRBJ2-7
v_gene: TRBV9
CDR3aa: CASSVSGRESSYEQYF
CDR3nt: TGTGCCAGCAGCGTATCCGGCAGGGAGAGCTCCTACGAGCAGTACTTC

d_gene: TRBD1
abundance: -
j_gene: TRBJ1-4
v_gene: TRBV30
CDR3aa: CAWSTGGIANEKLFF
CDR3nt: TGTGCCTGGAGTACAGGGGGCATAGCTAATGAAAAACTGTTTTTT